The present entry profiles one T cell receptor (beta chain) with its context. Its antigen is undetermined. The junction and the germline gene differ at one end; a read error may be behind it. The sample comes from a study of read filtering for tumor transcriptome and immune sequencing. Background on the study: 8 patients were R-ISS I, 16 were R-ISS II, more than five were R-ISS III. After DNase treatment, RNA was made into whole-transcriptome libraries. The study, taken as a whole, reports: Compared with RNA-seq, IR-seq gave much higher clonotype depth and reliability.

The CDR3 runs 12 residues. In germline, CDR1 is LNHDA, CDR2 SQIVND (reference sequence). The library was built from 400 ng RNA with molecular barcoded adaptors for alpha/delta and beta/gamma chains. Using its own MiXCR run on the reads, TCRdb lists one record per CDR3 protein. The data hold tens of thousands of distinct CDR3 sequences, with 15% to 25% observed a single time. The J gene is TRBJ2-5, the V gene TRBV19, with D perhaps matching TRBD1 (5 bases). Sequencing input: a population of CD138-negative cells sorted from bone marrow. This clonotype was obtained from a donor at least 40 years old with multiple myeloma. CDR3 sequence: CPTATVGETQYF. As DNA, the CDR3 is TGTCCCACTGCGACAGTTGGAGAGACCCAATACTTC.